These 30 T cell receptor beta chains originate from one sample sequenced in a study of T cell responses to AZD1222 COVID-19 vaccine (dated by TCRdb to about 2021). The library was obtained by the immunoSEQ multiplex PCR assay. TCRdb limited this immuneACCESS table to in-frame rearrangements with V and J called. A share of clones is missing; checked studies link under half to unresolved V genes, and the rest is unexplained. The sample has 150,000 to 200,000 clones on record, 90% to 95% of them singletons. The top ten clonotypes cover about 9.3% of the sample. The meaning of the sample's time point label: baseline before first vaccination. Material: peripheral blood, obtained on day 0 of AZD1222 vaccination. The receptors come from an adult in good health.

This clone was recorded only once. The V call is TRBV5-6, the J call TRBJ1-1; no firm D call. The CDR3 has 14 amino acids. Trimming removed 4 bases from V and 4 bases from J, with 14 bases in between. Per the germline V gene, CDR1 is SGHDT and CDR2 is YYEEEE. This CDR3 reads CASSTDRRATEAFF. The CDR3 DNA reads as TGTGCCAGCAGCACAGATCGACGGGCCACTGAAGCTTTCTTT.

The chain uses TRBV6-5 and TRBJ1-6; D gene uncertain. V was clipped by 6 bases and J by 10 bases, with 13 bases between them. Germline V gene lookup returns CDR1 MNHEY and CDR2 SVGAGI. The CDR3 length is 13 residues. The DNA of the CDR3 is TGTGCCAGCAGAAAGGCCCAGTCCTCACCCCTCCACTTT. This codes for CASRKAQSSPLHF.

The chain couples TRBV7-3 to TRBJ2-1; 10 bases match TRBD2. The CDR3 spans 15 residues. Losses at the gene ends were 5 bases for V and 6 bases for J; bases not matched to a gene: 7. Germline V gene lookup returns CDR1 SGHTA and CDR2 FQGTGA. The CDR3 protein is CASSQPSGRANEQFF. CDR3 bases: TGTGCCAGCAGCCAACCGAGCGGGAGGGCCAATGAGCAGTTCTTC.

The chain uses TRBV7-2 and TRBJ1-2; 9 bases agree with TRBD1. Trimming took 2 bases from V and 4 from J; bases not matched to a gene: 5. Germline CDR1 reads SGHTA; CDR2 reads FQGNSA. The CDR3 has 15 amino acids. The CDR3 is CASSLWGQGGYGYTF. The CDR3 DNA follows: TGTGCCAGCAGCTTATGGGGACAGGGCGGCTATGGCTACACCTTC.

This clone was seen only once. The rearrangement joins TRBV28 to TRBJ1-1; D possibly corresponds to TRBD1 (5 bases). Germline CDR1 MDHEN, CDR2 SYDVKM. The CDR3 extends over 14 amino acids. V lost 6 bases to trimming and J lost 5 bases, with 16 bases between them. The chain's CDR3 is CASRERAGWTEAFF. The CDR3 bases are TGTGCCAGCAGGGAAAGGGCAGGGTGGACTGAAGCTTTCTTT.

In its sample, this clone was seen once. CDR3 coding DNA: TGTGCCAGCAGCTCGAGCTCCTATAATTCACCCCTCCACTTT. Translated, it gives CASSSSSYNSPLHF. J is TRBJ1-6 and V is TRBV5-4, with D hard to call. The germline V gene has CDR1 SGHNT and CDR2 YYREEE (reference sequence). The CDR3 has 14 residues. Trimming stripped 3 bases from V and 0 bases from J, with 4 bases between. Filled out from reference TRBV5-4 and TRBJ1-6, the complete variable domain reads ETGVTQSPTHLIKTRGQQVTLRCSSQSGHNTVSWYQQALGQGPQFIFQYYREEENGRGNFPPRFSGLQFPNYSSELNVNALELDDSALYLCASSSSSYNSPLHFGNGTRLTVT.

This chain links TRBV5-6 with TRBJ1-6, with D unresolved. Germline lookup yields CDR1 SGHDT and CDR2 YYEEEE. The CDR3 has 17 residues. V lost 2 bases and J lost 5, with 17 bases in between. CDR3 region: CASSFHRRGLDNSPLHF. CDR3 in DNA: TGTGCCAGCAGCTTCCACCGTAGAGGTTTGGATAATTCACCCCTCCACTTT. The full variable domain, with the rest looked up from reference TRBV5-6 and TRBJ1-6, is DAGVTQSPTHLIKTRGQQVTLRCSPKSGHDTVSWYQQALGQGPQFIFQYYEEEERQRGNFPDRFSGHQFPNYSSELNVNALLLGDSALYLCASSFHRRGLDNSPLHFGNGTRLTVT.

CDR3 nucleotides: TGTGCCAGCAGCGGGACTAGCGGGAGAATCACCGGGGAGCTGTTTTTT. It codes for CASSGTSGRITGELFF. This chain uses TRBV5-4 with TRBJ2-2; 14 nucleotides match TRBD2. V trimming: 4 bases; J trimming: 4 bases; junction bases outside the gene matches: 3. Germline loops: CDR1 SGHNT, CDR2 YYREEE (reference sequence). The CDR3 totals 16 residues. Full variable domain (rest looked up from reference TRBV5-4 and TRBJ2-2): ETGVTQSPTHLIKTRGQQVTLRCSSQSGHNTVSWYQQALGQGPQFIFQYYREEENGRGNFPPRFSGLQFPNYSSELNVNALELDDSALYLCASSGTSGRITGELFFGEGSRLTVL.

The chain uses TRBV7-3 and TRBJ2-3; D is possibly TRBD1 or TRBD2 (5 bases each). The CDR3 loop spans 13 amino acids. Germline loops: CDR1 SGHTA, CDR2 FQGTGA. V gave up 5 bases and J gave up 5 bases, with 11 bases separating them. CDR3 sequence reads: CASSPPGLDTQYF. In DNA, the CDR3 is TGTGCCAGCAGCCCCCCGGGGCTAGATACGCAGTATTTT.

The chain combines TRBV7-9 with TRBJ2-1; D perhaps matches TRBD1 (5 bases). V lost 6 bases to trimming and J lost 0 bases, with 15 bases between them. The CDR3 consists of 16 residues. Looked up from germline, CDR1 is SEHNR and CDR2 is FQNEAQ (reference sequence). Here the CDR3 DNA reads TGTGCCAGCAGTCCAAGTCAGGGTGACTCCTACAATGAGCAGTTCTTC. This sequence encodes CASSPSQGDSYNEQFF.

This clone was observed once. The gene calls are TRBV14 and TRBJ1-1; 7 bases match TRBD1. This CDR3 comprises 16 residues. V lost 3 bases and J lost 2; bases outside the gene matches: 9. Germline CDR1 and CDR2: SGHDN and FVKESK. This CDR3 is CASSQNRGSRNTEAFF. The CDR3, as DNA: TGTGCCAGCAGCCAGAACAGGGGATCAAGAAACACTGAAGCTTTCTTT. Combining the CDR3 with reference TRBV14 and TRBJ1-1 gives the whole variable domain EAGVTQFPSHSVIEKGQTVTLRCDPISGHDNLYWYRRVMGKEIKFLLHFVKESKQDESGMPNNRFLAERTGGTYSTLKVQPAELEDSGVYFCASSQNRGSRNTEAFFGQGTRLTVV.

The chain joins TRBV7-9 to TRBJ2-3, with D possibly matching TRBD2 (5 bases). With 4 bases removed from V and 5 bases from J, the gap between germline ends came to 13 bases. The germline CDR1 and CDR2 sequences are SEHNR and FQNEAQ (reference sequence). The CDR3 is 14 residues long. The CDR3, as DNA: TGTGCCAGCAGCTCACTAGTCGGGCTAGATACGCAGTATTTT. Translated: CASSSLVGLDTQYF.

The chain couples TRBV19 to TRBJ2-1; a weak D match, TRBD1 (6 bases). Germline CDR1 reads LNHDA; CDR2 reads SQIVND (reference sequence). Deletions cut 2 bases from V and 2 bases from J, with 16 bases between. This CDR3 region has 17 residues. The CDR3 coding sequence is TGTGCCAGTAGTATATATTTGGGGGACACACCCTACAATGAGCAGTTCTTC. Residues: CASSIYLGDTPYNEQFF. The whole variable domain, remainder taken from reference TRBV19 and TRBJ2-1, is DGGITQSPKYLFRKEGQNVTLSCEQNLNHDAMYWYRQDPGQGLRLIYYSQIVNDFQKGDIAEGYSVSREKKESFPLTVTSAQKNPTAFYLCASSIYLGDTPYNEQFFGPGTRLTVL.

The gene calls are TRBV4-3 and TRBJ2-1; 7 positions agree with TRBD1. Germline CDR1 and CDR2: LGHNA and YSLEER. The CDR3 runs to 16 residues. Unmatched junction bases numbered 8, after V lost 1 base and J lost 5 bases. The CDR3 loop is CASSQGPGGQDNEQFF. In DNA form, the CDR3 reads TGCGCCAGCAGCCAAGGCCCGGGTGGACAGGACAATGAGCAGTTCTTC.

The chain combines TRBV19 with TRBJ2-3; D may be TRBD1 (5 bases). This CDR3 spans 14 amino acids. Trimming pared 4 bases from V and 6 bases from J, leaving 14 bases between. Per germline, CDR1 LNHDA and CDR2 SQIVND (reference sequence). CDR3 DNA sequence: TGTGCCAGTAGTAGAACAGGTTCCAAGGATACGCAGTATTTT. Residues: CASSRTGSKDTQYF.

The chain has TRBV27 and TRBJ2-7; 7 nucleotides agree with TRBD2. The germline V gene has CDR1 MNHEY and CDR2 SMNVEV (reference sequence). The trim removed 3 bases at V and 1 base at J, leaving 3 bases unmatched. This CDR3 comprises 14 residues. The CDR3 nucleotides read TGTGCCAGCAGTTTTAGCGGGCGGTCCTACGAGCAGTACTTC. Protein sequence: CASSFSGRSYEQYF.

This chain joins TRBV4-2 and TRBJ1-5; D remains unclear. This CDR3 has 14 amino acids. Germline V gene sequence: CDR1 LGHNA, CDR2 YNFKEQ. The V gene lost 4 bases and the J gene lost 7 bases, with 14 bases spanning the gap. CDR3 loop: CASSPGGNGQPQHF. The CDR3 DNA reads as TGTGCCAGCAGCCCGGGAGGGAATGGGCAGCCCCAGCATTTT.

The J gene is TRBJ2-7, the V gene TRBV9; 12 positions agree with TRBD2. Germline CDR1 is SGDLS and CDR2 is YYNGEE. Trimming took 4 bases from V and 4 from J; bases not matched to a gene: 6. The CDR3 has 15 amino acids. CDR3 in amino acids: CASSLASGRAYEQYF. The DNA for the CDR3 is TGTGCCAGCAGCCTCGCTAGCGGGAGGGCATACGAGCAGTACTTC.

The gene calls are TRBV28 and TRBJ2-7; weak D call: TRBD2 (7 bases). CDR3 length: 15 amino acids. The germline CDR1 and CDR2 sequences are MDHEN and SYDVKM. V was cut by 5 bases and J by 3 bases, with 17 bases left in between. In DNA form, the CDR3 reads TGTGCCAGCAGTCTGAGCCCGGGGGGCTACTACGAGCAGTACTTC. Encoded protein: CASSLSPGGYYEQYF.

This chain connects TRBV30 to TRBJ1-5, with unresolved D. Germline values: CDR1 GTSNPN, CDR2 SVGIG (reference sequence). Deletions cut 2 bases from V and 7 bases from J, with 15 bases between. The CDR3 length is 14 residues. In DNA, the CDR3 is TGTGCCTGGAGTTCCTGGACCGCCTGGCAGCCCCAGCATTTT. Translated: CAWSSWTAWQPQHF. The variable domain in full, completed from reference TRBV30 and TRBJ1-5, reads SQTIHQWPATLVQPVGSPLSLECTVEGTSNPNLYWYRQAAGRGLQLLFYSVGIGQISSEVPQNLSASRPQDRQFILSSKKLLLSDSGFYLCAWSSWTAWQPQHFGDGTRLSIL.

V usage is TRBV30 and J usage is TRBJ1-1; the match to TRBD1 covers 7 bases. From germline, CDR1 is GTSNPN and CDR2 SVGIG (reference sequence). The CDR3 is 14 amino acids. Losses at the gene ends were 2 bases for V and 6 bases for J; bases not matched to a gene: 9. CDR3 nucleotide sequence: TGTGCCTGGAGTAAGTTTACAGGGGTATCTGAAGCTTTCTTT. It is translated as CAWSKFTGVSEAFF.

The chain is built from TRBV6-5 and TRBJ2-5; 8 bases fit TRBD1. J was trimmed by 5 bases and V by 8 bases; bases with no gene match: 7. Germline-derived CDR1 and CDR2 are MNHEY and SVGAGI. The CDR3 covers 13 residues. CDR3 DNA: TGTGCCAGCCGTCAGGGGGCCGGTGAGACCCAGTACTTC. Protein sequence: CASRQGAGETQYF.

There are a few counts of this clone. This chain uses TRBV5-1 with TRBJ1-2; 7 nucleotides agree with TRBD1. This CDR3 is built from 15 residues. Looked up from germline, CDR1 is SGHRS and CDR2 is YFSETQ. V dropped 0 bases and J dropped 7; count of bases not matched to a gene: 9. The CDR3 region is CASSLDRATGAGYTF. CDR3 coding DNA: TGCGCCAGCAGCTTGGATCGGGCAACAGGGGCTGGCTACACCTTC.

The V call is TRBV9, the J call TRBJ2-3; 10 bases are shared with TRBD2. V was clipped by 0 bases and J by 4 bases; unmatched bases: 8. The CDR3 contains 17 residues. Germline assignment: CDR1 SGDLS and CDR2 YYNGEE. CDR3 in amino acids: CASSVVASGSISDTQYF. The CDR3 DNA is TGTGCCAGCAGCGTAGTGGCTAGCGGGAGTATCTCAGATACGCAGTATTTT.

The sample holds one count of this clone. In DNA form, the CDR3 reads TGTGCCAGTAGTACCGTCGACGGTAACACTGAAGCTTTCTTT. It codes for CASSTVDGNTEAFF. The chain has TRBV19 and TRBJ1-1; D ambiguous. Germline V gene data show CDR1 as LNHDA and CDR2 as SQIVND (reference sequence). V dropped 4 bases and J dropped 2 bases, with 11 bases sitting between them. CDR3 length: 14 residues.

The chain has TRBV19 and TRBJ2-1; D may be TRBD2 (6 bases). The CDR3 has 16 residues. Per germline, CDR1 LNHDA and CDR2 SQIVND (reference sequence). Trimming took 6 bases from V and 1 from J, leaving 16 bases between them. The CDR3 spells CASSAGTLISYNEQFF. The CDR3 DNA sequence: TGTGCCAGTAGCGCCGGGACTTTAATTTCCTACAATGAGCAGTTCTTC.

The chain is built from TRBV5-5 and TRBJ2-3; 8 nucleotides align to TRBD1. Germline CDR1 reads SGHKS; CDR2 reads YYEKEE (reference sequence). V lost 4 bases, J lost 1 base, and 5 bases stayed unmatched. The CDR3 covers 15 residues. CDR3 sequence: CASSTRGLGTDTQYF. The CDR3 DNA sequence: TGTGCCAGCAGCACCAGGGGGCTCGGCACAGATACGCAGTATTTT.

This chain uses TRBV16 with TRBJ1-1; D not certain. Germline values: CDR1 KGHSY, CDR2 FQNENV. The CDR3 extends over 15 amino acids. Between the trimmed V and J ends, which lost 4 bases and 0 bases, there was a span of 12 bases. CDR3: CASSRYEAVNTEAFF. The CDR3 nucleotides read TGTGCCAGCAGCCGCTACGAGGCCGTGAACACTGAAGCTTTCTTT. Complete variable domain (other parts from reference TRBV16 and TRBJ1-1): GEEVAQTPKHLVRGEGQKAKLYCAPIKGHSYVFWYQQVLKNEFKFLISFQNENVFDETGMPKERFSAKCLPNSPCSLEIQATKLEDSAVYFCASSRYEAVNTEAFFGQGTRLTVV.

The CDR3, as DNA: TGTGCCAGCAGCTTAGGGAAGATAGCGGCGGATGAGCAGTTCTTC. Amino acids: CASSLGKIAADEQFF. The chain recombines TRBV7-9 with TRBJ2-1, with TRBD2 as a possible D gene (6 bases). This CDR3 comprises 15 residues. V was cut by 1 base and J by 8 bases, with 15 bases left in between. Germline V gene sequence: CDR1 SEHNR, CDR2 FQNEAQ (reference sequence).

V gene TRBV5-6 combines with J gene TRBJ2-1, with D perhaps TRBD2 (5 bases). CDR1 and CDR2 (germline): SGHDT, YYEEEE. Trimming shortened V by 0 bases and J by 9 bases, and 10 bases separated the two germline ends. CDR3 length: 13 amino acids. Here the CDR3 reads CASSLGVEAEQFF. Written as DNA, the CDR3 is TGTGCCAGCAGCTTGGGAGTGGAGGCTGAGCAGTTCTTC.